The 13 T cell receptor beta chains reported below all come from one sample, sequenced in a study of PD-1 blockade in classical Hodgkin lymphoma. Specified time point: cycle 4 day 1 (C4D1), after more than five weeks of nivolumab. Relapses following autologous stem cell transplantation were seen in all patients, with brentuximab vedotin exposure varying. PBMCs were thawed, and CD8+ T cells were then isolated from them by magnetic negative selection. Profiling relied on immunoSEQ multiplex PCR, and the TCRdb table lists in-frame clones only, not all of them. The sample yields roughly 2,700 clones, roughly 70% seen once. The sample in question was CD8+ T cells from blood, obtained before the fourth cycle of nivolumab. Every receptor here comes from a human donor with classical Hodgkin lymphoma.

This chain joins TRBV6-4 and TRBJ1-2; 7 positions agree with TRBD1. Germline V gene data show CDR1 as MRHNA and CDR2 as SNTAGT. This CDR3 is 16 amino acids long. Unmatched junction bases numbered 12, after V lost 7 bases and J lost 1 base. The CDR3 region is CASTLRDRTLNYGYTF. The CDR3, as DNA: TGTGCCAGCACCCTACGGGACAGAACTCTTAACTATGGCTACACCTTC.

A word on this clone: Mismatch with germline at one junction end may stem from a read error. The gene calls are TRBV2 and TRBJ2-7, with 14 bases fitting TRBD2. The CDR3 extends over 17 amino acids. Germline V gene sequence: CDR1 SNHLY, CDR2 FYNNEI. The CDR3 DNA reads TGTGCCAGCAGAGATCCGGGACTAGCGGGGGCCGCATACGAGCGGTACTTC. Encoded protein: CASRDPGLAGAAYERYF.

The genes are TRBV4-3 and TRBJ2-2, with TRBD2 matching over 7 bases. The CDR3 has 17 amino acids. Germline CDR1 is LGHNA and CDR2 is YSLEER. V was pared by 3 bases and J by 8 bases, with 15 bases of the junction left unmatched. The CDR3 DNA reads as TGCGCCAGCAGCCAGGATGTCCCGGGGACTACTTCTGGGGAGCTGTTTTTT. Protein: CASSQDVPGTTSGELFF.

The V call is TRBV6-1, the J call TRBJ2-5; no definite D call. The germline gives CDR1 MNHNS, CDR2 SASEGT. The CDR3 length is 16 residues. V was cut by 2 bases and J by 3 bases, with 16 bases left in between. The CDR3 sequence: CASSEFWSGIEETQYF. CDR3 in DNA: TGTGCCAGCAGTGAATTTTGGTCGGGCATTGAAGAGACCCAGTACTTC.

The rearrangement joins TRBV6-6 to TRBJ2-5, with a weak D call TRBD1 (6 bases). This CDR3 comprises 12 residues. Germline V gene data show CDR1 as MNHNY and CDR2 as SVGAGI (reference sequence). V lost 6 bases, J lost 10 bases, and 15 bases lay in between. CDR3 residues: CASRSPRGIQYF. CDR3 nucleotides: TGTGCCAGCAGATCGCCCAGGGGAATCCAGTACTTC.

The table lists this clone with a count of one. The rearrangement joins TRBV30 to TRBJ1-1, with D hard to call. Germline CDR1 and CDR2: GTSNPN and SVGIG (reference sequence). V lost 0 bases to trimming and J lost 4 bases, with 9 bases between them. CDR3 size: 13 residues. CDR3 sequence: CAWSVKIGTEAFF. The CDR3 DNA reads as TGTGCCTGGAGTGTAAAGATCGGCACTGAAGCTTTCTTT.

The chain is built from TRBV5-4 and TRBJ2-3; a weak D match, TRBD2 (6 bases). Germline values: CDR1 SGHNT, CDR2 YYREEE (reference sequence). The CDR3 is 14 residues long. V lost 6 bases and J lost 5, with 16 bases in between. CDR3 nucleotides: TGTGCCAGCAACCCGGGACTCCGTTTAGATACGCAGTATTTT. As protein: CASNPGLRLDTQYF. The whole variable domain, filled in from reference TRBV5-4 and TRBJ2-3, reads ETGVTQSPTHLIKTRGQQVTLRCSSQSGHNTVSWYQQALGQGPQFIFQYYREEENGRGNFPPRFSGLQFPNYSSELNVNALELDDSALYLCASNPGLRLDTQYFGPGTRLTVL.

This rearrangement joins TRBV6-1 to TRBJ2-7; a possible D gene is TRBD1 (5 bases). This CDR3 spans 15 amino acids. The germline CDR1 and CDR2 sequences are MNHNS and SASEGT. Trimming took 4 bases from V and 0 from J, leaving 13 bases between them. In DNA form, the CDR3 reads TGTGCCAGCAGTGCTGGACACTTCAGCTCCTACGAGCAGTACTTC. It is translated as CASSAGHFSSYEQYF.

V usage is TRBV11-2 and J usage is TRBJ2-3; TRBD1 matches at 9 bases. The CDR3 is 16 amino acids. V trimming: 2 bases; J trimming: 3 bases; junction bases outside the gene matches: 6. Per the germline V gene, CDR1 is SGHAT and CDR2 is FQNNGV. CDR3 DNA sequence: TGTGCCAGCAGCTTAATGGGGACAGGGAGGACAGATACGCAGTATTTT. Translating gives CASSLMGTGRTDTQYF.

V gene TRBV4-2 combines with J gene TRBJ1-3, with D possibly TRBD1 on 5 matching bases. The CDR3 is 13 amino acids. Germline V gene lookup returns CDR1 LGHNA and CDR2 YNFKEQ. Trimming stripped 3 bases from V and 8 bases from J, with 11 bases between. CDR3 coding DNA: TGTGCCAGCAGCCAGGGGGATCAGGACACCATATATTTT. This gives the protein CASSQGDQDTIYF.

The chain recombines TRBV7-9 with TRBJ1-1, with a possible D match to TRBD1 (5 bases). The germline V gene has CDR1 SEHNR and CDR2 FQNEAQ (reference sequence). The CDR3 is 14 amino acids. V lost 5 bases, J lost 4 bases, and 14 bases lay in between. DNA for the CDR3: TGTGCCAGCAGCCTATCCGGGGGGAGCACTGAAGCTTTCTTT. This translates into CASSLSGGSTEAFF.

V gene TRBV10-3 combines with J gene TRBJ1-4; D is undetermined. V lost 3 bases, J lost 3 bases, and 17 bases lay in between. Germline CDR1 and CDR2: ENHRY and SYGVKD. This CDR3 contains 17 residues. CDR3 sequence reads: CAISDPTLGRANEKLFF. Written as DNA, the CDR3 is TGTGCCATCAGTGATCCGACCTTAGGAAGAGCTAATGAAAAACTGTTTTTT.

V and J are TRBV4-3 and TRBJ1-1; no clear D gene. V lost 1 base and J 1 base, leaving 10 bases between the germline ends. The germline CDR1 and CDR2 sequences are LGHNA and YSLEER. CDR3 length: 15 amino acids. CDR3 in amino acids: CASSQVRVPNTEAFF. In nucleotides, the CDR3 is TGCGCCAGCAGCCAAGTAAGGGTTCCGAACACTGAAGCTTTCTTT.